The 32 T cell receptor beta chains given below trace back to one sample, sequenced in a study of cytomegalovirus exposure and HLA in healthy donors. TCRdb's copy holds only in-frame clones and misses some; the assay was immunoSEQ multiplex PCR. The sample shows some 80,000 clones, 96% of them seen only once. The sample was PBMCs. The receptor source for this set is a woman under 30 in good health and CMV-seronegative.

The chain combines TRBV9 with TRBJ1-4; D is unclear. V gave up 0 bases and J gave up 4 bases, with 19 bases separating them. The CDR3 consists of 18 residues. Germline-derived CDR1 and CDR2 are SGDLS and YYNGEE. The CDR3 region has the DNA TGTGCCAGCAGCGTAGGCAGGTTTGGTGGAGGTAATAATGAAAAACTGTTTTTT. Translating it yields CASSVGRFGGGNNEKLFF.

This chain connects TRBV19 to TRBJ1-2; D ambiguous. Germline CDR1 is LNHDA and CDR2 is SQIVND (reference sequence). Trimming stripped 10 bases from V and 4 bases from J, with 10 bases between. The CDR3 is 11 residues long. The CDR3 sequence is CATHFGYGYTF. CDR3 DNA sequence: TGTGCCACCCACTTTGGCTATGGCTACACCTTC.

V and J are TRBV27 and TRBJ1-2; no firm D call. The CDR3 has 15 amino acids. V lost 3 bases and J lost 1, with 12 bases in between. Germline CDR1 is MNHEY and CDR2 is SMNVEV (reference sequence). CDR3: CASSLVGDINYGYTF. CDR3 in DNA: TGTGCCAGCAGTTTGGTGGGAGATATTAACTATGGCTACACCTTC.

The genes are TRBV5-4 and TRBJ2-3; 10 bases fit TRBD2. The CDR3 is 17 residues long. V dropped 0 bases and J dropped 2; count of bases not matched to a gene: 6. Looked up from germline, CDR1 is SGHNT and CDR2 is YYREEE (reference sequence). DNA for the CDR3: TGTGCCAGCAGCTTGGCCCTACTAGCGGGGATCACAGATACGCAGTATTTT. Translating gives CASSLALLAGITDTQYF.

A note on this clone: At one of its ends the junction is not consistent with the germline gene, which may arise from a read error. The J gene is TRBJ2-7, the V gene TRBV7-6; the D gene is possibly TRBD2 (5 bases). Germline V CDR1 and CDR2: SGHVS, FNYEAQ. The CDR3 is 15 residues long. CDR3 loop: CASSLAWESSYEQYF. CDR3 in DNA: TGTGCCAGCAGCCTAGCATGGGAGAGCTCCTACGAGCAGTACTTC.

The rearrangement uses TRBV28 and TRBJ1-5, with 10 bases that match TRBD1. J lost 0 bases, V lost 0 bases, and 2 bases had no gene match. The germline gives CDR1 MDHEN, CDR2 SYDVKM. The CDR3 runs to 17 residues. The CDR3, as DNA: TGTGCCAGCAGTTTATGGGGACAGGGGAGTAGCAATCAGCCCCAGCATTTT. Encoded protein: CASSLWGQGSSNQPQHF.

The chain uses TRBV7-2 and TRBJ1-5; possible D gene TRBD1, 6 bases. V lost 1 base to trimming and J lost 2 bases, with 12 bases between them. The CDR3 runs 16 residues. CDR1 and CDR2 from the germline V gene are SGHTA and FQGNSA. The CDR3 DNA reads as TGTGCCAGCAGCTTAGAGGCCAGGGGAGGCAATCAGCCCCAGCATTTT. It specifies CASSLEARGGNQPQHF. The entire variable domain, with the rest obtained from reference TRBV7-2 and TRBJ1-5, is as follows: GAGVSQSPSNKVTEKGKDVELRCDPISGHTALYWYRQSLGQGLEFLIYFQGNSAPDKSGLPSDRFSAERTGGSVSTLTIQRTQQEDSAVYLCASSLEARGGNQPQHFGDGTRLSIL.

The chain joins TRBV27 to TRBJ2-3; TRBD2 matches 8 bases. Per germline, CDR1 MNHEY and CDR2 SMNVEV (reference sequence). This CDR3 has 14 amino acids. The J segment lost 5 bases and the V segment lost 3 bases, leaving 4 bases of the junction unmatched. CDR3 bases: TGTGCCAGCAGTTTCTGGCTAGCGGGAGATACGCAGTATTTT. This translates into CASSFWLAGDTQYF.

The chain recombines TRBV9 with TRBJ1-2; 7 bases fit TRBD1. CDR3 length: 15 amino acids. CDR1 and CDR2 from the germline V gene are SGDLS and YYNGEE. The V and J ends lost 3 bases and 2 bases, in that order; junction bases with no gene match: 7. The CDR3 DNA sequence: TGTGCCAGCAGCGCCCTTGACAGGGTAAACTATGGCTACACCTTC. Its protein product is CASSALDRVNYGYTF.

The chain recombines TRBV7-9 with TRBJ1-6; a possible D gene is TRBD1 (5 bases). The CDR3 has 16 amino acids. Germline-derived CDR1 and CDR2 are SEHNR and FQNEAQ (reference sequence). Trimming took 4 bases from V and 9 from J, leaving 19 bases between them. The CDR3 nucleotides are TGTGCCAGCAGCTCGCCGGTAGGGGATTACGGTTCACCCCTCCACTTT. Its protein product is CASSSPVGDYGSPLHF.

V gene TRBV5-1 combines with J gene TRBJ2-1; 8 bases map to TRBD1. The junction had 7 bases not matched to a gene; V was cut back by 4 bases and J by 4 bases. The CDR3 has 15 amino acids. The germline CDR1 and CDR2 sequences are SGHRS and YFSETQ. CDR3 protein: CASSIGQGAYNEQFF. CDR3 nucleotide sequence: TGCGCCAGCAGCATTGGGCAGGGGGCTTACAATGAGCAGTTCTTC. The full variable domain, in which reference TRBV5-1 and TRBJ2-1 provide the parts outside the CDR3, is KAGVTQTPRYLIKTRGQQVTLSCSPISGHRSVSWYQQTPGQGLQFLFEYFSETQRNKGNFPGRFSGRQFSNSRSEMNVSTLELGDSALYLCASSIGQGAYNEQFFGPGTRLTVL.

The rearrangement uses TRBV28 and TRBJ1-5; 9 bases are shared with TRBD1. V lost 6 bases to trimming and J lost 7 bases; unmatched junction nucleotides: 10. This CDR3 is 15 amino acids long. The germline V gene encodes CDR1 MDHEN and CDR2 SYDVKM. In DNA, the CDR3 is TGTGCCAGCAGGACAGGGGGGGAAACATACCAGCCCCAGCATTTT. Protein: CASRTGGETYQPQHF.

The chain combines TRBV11-2 with TRBJ1-2; TRBD1 might be the D (5 bases). This CDR3 has 12 residues. CDR1 SGHAT and CDR2 FQNNGV come from the germline V gene. V lost 5 bases and J 4 bases, leaving 8 bases between the germline ends. The DNA for the CDR3 is TGTGCCAGCAGCCCAACAGGCTATGGCTACACCTTC. It is translated as CASSPTGYGYTF.

V is TRBV27 and J is TRBJ2-5, with 10 bases lining up with TRBD2. The V and J ends lost 0 bases and 5 bases, in that order; junction bases with no gene match: 6. CDR1 and CDR2 from the germline V gene are MNHEY and SMNVEV (reference sequence). CDR3 length equals 16 residues. CDR3 coding DNA: TGTGCCAGCAGTTTATCATCTAGCGGGAGAAGGGAGACCCAGTACTTC. It translates to CASSLSSSGRRETQYF.

The CDR3 DNA follows: TGTGCCAGTAATTGGGGAGAGCGCGCAGATACGCAGTATTTT. Its protein is CASNWGERADTQYF. The chain couples TRBV19 to TRBJ2-3; tentative D call: TRBD2 (5 bases). Germline CDR1 reads LNHDA; CDR2 reads SQIVND (reference sequence). The CDR3 totals 14 residues. Trimming removed 7 bases from V and 4 bases from J, with 15 bases in between.

V is TRBV18 and J is TRBJ2-6; no definite D call. The CDR3 is made up of 15 amino acids. The V and J ends lost 4 bases and 0 bases respectively, with 7 bases between them. Germline CDR1 is KGHSH and CDR2 is LQKENI. The CDR3 DNA reads as TGTGCCAGCTCACGAGATCGCTCTGGGGCCAACGTCCTGACTTTC. Its translation: CASSRDRSGANVLTF.

The rearrangement uses TRBV27 and TRBJ2-1, with D perhaps matching TRBD2 (6 bases). V gave up 2 bases and J gave up 1 base, with 12 bases separating them. This CDR3 is built from 16 residues. Germline V gene sequence: CDR1 MNHEY, CDR2 SMNVEV (reference sequence). For the CDR3, the DNA is TGTGCCAGCAGTTTAGCGGGATCAAGTTCCTACAATGAGCAGTTCTTC. This translates into CASSLAGSSSYNEQFF.

The chain links TRBV15 to TRBJ2-3, with D tentatively TRBD1 (5 bases). CDR1 and CDR2 from the germline V gene are LNHNV and YYDKDF (reference sequence). Trimming took off 2 bases at V and 6 bases at J, with 9 bases between the two ends. This CDR3 has 13 residues. The CDR3 here is CATSRQGSDTQYF. The CDR3 DNA sequence: TGTGCCACCAGCAGACAGGGATCGGATACGCAGTATTTT.

The chain has TRBV7-6 and TRBJ1-4; TRBD1 aligns across 9 bases. The germline CDR1 and CDR2 sequences are SGHVS and FNYEAQ. With V trimmed by 0 bases and J by 5 bases, 1 base remained unmatched. The CDR3 runs to 15 residues. The CDR3 DNA is TGTGCCAGCAGCTTAGCAGGACAGGGGAATGAAAAACTGTTTTTT. This translates into CASSLAGQGNEKLFF.

The chain recombines TRBV6-5 with TRBJ2-7; D may be TRBD2 (6 bases). This CDR3 comprises 13 residues. CDR1 and CDR2 (germline): MNHEY, SVGAGI. With 6 bases removed from V and 2 bases from J, the gap between germline ends came to 11 bases. CDR3 region: CASSRDFAYEQYF. The CDR3 nucleotides read TGTGCCAGCAGCCGGGACTTCGCCTACGAGCAGTACTTC.

This chain joins TRBV6-5 and TRBJ1-3; D gene ambiguous. V lost 4 bases and J lost 4, with 14 bases in between. Per the germline V gene, CDR1 is MNHEY and CDR2 is SVGAGI. The CDR3 loop spans 15 amino acids. The CDR3 region is CASSSPEDGGNTIYF. The CDR3 DNA reads TGTGCCAGCAGTTCTCCCGAAGATGGCGGAAACACCATATATTTT.

The chain combines TRBV7-8 with TRBJ2-3, with TRBD2 matching 13 bases. CDR1 and CDR2 (germline): SGHVS, FQNEAQ. This CDR3 spans 17 amino acids. The J segment lost 4 bases and the V segment lost 2 bases, leaving 6 bases of the junction unmatched. CDR3 nucleotide sequence: TGTGCCAGCAGCTTATCTGGACTAGCGGGAGCGGCAGATACGCAGTATTTT. It encodes CASSLSGLAGAADTQYF.

The CDR3 nucleotides read TGTGCCAGCAGCAACGGGCGGGAGCGCCACAATGAGCAGTTCTTC. It yields the protein CASSNGRERHNEQFF. The chain recombines TRBV5-5 with TRBJ2-1, with 7 nucleotides matching TRBD2. V lost 4 bases and J lost 5; bases outside the gene matches: 9. Germline V gives CDR1 SGHKS, CDR2 YYEKEE (reference sequence). CDR3 length: 15 residues.

The chain links TRBV7-9 to TRBJ2-5, with a weak D call TRBD2 (5 bases). V was clipped by 5 bases and J by 8 bases, with 24 bases between them. Germline CDR1 reads SEHNR; CDR2 reads FQNEAQ (reference sequence). This CDR3 spans 16 amino acids. The CDR3 reads CASSHNPLDYGGTQYF. The CDR3 DNA sequence: TGTGCCAGCAGCCACAACCCCCTCGACTACGGTGGAACCCAGTACTTC.

The CDR3 region has the DNA TGCGCCAGCAGCCCACAGGGGAACGGGGCCAACGTCCTGACTTTC. It is translated as CASSPQGNGANVLTF. The chain carries TRBV4-1 and TRBJ2-6; 7 nucleotides line up with TRBD1. The CDR3 is 15 amino acids. From germline, CDR1 is MGHRA and CDR2 YSYEKL. After removal of 4 bases from V and 4 bases from J, the junction contained 4 bases not matched to a gene.

J is TRBJ2-1 and V is TRBV29-1; 7 bases line up with TRBD2. The length of the CDR3 is 13 residues. J lost 6 bases, V lost 2 bases, and 4 bases had no gene match. Germline V CDR1 and CDR2: SQVTM, ANQGSEA. The CDR3 here is CSVETLAINEQFF. The CDR3 nucleotides read TGCAGCGTTGAAACACTAGCGATCAATGAGCAGTTCTTC.

This clone appeared once. The chain combines TRBV10-3 with TRBJ2-5, with D unresolved. The CDR3 is 15 residues long. Germline V gene sequence: CDR1 ENHRY, CDR2 SYGVKD. V dropped 3 bases and J dropped 5 bases, with 16 bases sitting between them. The chain's CDR3 is CAISDSRSTYETQYF. In DNA, the CDR3 is TGTGCCATCAGTGACTCCCGATCAACATACGAGACCCAGTACTTC.

The J gene is TRBJ2-3, the V gene TRBV6-5, with D uncertain. Per germline, CDR1 MNHEY and CDR2 SVGAGI. V was pared by 3 bases and J by 6 bases, with 10 bases between. The CDR3 covers 13 residues. The CDR3 sequence: CASSYKFRDTQYF. CDR3 bases: TGTGCCAGCAGTTATAAGTTCAGGGATACGCAGTATTTT.

V is TRBV27 and J is TRBJ2-5; no clear D. The CDR3 loop spans 16 amino acids. Between the trimmed V and J ends, which lost 5 bases and 0 bases, there was a span of 16 bases. Germline V CDR1 and CDR2: MNHEY, SMNVEV (reference sequence). CDR3 bases: TGTGCCAGCAGTCGTTATTCGACGCGGTACCAAGAGACCCAGTACTTC. Its protein is CASSRYSTRYQETQYF.

A single count supports this clone. J is TRBJ2-2 and V is TRBV28; no definite D call. The germline CDR1 and CDR2 sequences are MDHEN and SYDVKM. The CDR3 loop spans 14 amino acids. V shed 5 bases and J shed 3 bases, with 10 bases lying between them. The CDR3 nucleotides read TGTGCCAGCAGTGCCACGGTATACACCGGGGAGCTGTTTTTT. Protein sequence: CASSATVYTGELFF.

The V call is TRBV30, the J call TRBJ2-3; 12 bases are a match to TRBD2. Germline CDR1 and CDR2: GTSNPN and SVGIG (reference sequence). This CDR3 is built from 15 residues. The CDR3 spells CAASRASGRATTQYF. CDR3 DNA: TGTGCAGCCTCCCGGGCTAGCGGGAGGGCCACTACGCAGTATTTT.

The rearrangement joins TRBV5-1 to TRBJ1-4; TRBD1 matches at 7 bases. CDR1 and CDR2 (germline): SGHRS, YFSETQ. The CDR3 length is 14 residues. The V and J ends lost 3 bases and 8 bases, in that order; junction bases with no gene match: 7. The CDR3 loop reads CASSSSGGEEKLFF. The CDR3 bases are TGCGCCAGCAGCTCGTCAGGGGGTGAAGAAAAACTGTTTTTT.